The text below deals with one T cell receptor beta chain. This clone was recorded only once. The clone's antigen remains unknown. Base qualities are not recorded, but no much larger clone differs from it by a single base. This entry is derived from a study of blood T cell repertoires in COVID-19 (dated by TCRdb to about 2020). Regarding the study in general: Samples covering the acute and convalescent phases of COVID-19 were provided by collaborators in the United States, Italy and Spain. Where available, HLA class I and class II types were taken from metadata supplied by the sample provider and were not determined by assay-based typing. The repertoires were released in a freely available public database meant as a resource for research on the immune response to SARS-CoV-2. The samples were drawn from the first 160 participants of the ongoing ImmuneRACE study and from 1,200 or so subjects provided by 6 global collaborators. The sample metadata nearly always contained a de-identified subject ID, COVID-19 status, age in years and sex. Subjects who had been exposed to COVID-19, were actively infected with it, or had recovered from it provided the deeply sampled blood TCRbeta repertoires that made up the dataset. The material from the prospective study consisted of cDNA or gDNA derived from T cells, B-cell-depleted T cells, or PBMCs.

What the authors observed across the whole study: How much clinical and demographic metadata was included differed by source and by participant, and the metadata was provided uncurated.

Measured from the cysteine to the phenylalanine, the CDR3 is 15 residues long. Kept here is only the CDR3 DNA, which spans 45 bases and is read in frame from base 1. The germline V gene specifies MNHEY as CDR1 and SVGAGI as CDR2. V trim: 0 bases; J trim: 3 bases; unmatched bases: 2. The immunoSEQ Assay, a bias-controlled multiplex PCR, was used to amplify TCRbeta CDR3 regions from genomic DNA. The study's own analysis went as follows. Nucleated cell counts per sample were estimated from amplification of reference gene primers within the assay. Sequence reads were collapsed and filtered to measure the absolute abundance of every unique TCRbeta CDR3 rearrangement. Productive Simpson clonality was computed per sample as the square root of Simpson's diversity index over productive rearrangements. TCRdb limited this immuneACCESS table to in-frame rearrangements with V and J called. A share of clones is missing; checked studies link under half to unresolved V genes, and the rest is unexplained. V and J calls and clone size are copied from that table; D and trimming were computed from the DNA. A total of around 150,000 clones appear in this sample, 80% of them only once. About 3.4% of the sample rests with the top ten.

In the prospective study, participants were roughly 18 to 100 years old, resided in about 25 geographic areas of the United States, and were enrolled through a virtual design. Cohort assignment in the prospective study relied on participant-reported clinical history from a screening survey and a study questionnaire. For ImmuneRACE Cohort 3, a participant was defined as recovered based on two consecutive negative NP/OP PCR tests, clearance by a healthcare professional, or resolution of symptoms. In the prospective study, mobile phlebotomists collected whole blood, serum and a nasopharyngeal or oropharyngeal swab from each participant. Over a roughly two-month period, participants in the prospective study had the option of providing additional blood draws and questionnaires. Prospective study blood samples were shipped either frozen or at room temperature before DNA extraction.

This chain is built from TRBV6-5 and TRBJ2-7; 10 middle bases align to TRBD1. The sequenced sample was PBMCs or T cells enriched from blood (not recorded which). This TCR came from a woman in her sixties or seventies who had recovered from COVID-19. The nucleotides read TGTGCCAGCAGTTACTCAGGGACAGGGGACTACGAGCAGTACTTC. This codes for CASSYSGTGDYEQYF.